This T cell receptor (beta chain) was obtained from a study of cytomegalovirus exposure and HLA in healthy donors. Vbeta (60) and Jbeta (13) primers were used in the PCR. Assay used: immunoSEQ multiplex PCR; TCRdb lists only in-frame clones, some missing. The sample contains approximately 91,000 clones, approximately 69% of which appear only once. Germline V gene data show CDR1 as SGHRS and CDR2 as YFSETQ. The CDR3 covers 14 residues. V was shortened by 1 base and J by 2 bases, with 9 bases between the two germline ends. The receptor's source is a female donor in good health and CMV-seronegative. The chain joins TRBV5-1 to TRBJ1-2; no definite D call. The sample consisted of PBMCs. The CDR3: CASSLRSENYGYTF. The CDR3 DNA reads as TGCGCCAGCAGCTTGAGGTCGGAGAACTATGGCTACACCTTC.